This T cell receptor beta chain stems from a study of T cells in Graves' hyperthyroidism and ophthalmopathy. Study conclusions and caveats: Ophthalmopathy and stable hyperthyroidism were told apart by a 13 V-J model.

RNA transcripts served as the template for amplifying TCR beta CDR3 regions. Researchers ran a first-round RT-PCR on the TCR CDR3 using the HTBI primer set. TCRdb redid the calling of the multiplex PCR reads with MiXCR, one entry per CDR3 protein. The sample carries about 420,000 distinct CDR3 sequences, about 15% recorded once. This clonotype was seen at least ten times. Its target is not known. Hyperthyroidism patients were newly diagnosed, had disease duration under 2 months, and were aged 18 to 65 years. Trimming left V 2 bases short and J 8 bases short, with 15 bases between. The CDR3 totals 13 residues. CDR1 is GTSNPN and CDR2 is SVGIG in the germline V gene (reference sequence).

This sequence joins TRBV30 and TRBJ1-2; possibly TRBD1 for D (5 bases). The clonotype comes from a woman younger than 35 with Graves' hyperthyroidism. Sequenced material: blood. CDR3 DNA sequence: TGTGCCTGGAGTCTAGGACACGGTAGAGGCTACACCTTC. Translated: CAWSLGHGRGYTF.